This TCR beta chain was captured in a study of T-cell memory formation after mild COVID-19. Study-level background: TCR clusters were mostly donor specific.

Each CDR3 protein is one row after TCRdb ran MiXCR on the 5' RACE reads. This table holds around 320,000 distinct CDR3 sequences, just under 20% found once. This clonotype was counted a few times. Its cognate antigen is unknown. Broader study findings: Detection of some responders pre-infection suggested pre-existing cross-reactive memory T cells participated. Day 15 to 85 contracting clones showed balanced CD4/CD8; later expanders leaned CD4+. Shrinking CD4+ clones were chiefly CM and EM; CD8+ ones were chiefly EMRA.

CDR1 is SGHRS and CDR2 is YFSETQ in the germline V gene. The V end lost 4 bases, the J end lost 8 bases, and 16 bases lay between the germline ends. This CDR3 comprises 14 residues. The sequenced material came from PBMCs or a T cell subset sorted from them (not recorded which). This TCR was recovered from a man between 18 and 29 years old who had mild COVID-19 (a few samples of this study predate the infection). Cell type and time point are not known. This chain joins TRBV5-1 and TRBJ2-4, with TRBD2 as a possible D gene (5 bases). The CDR3 region has the DNA TGCGCCAGCAGCCTTCGGTCAGAGGACTACATTCAGTACTTC. Translation: CASSLRSEDYIQYF.